This paragraph covers one TCR beta chain sequence. Its antigen is unknown. This entry belongs to a study of shared clonotypes between healthy human individuals. Study-wide findings and caveats: The study found lower generation probabilities in non-shared clonotypes than in those shared by all four donors.

For each subset, genomic DNA was distributed in equal portions over several immunoSEQ plates. Some 32,000 T cell genomes, or about 0.2 ug DNA, went into the sorted-subset replicate PCRs. Assay: immunoSEQ multiplex PCR; the TCRdb copy retains only in-frame clones and omits some. This table holds around 1.1 million clones, 70% to 80% found once. Adult Caucasians living in Nashville, Tennessee made up all of the donors. Looked up from germline, CDR1 is SGDLS and CDR2 is YYNGEE. This CDR3 has 14 amino acids. V was shortened by 10 bases and J by 2 bases, with 17 bases between the two germline ends. This TCR came from a young man in good health. Some clones in this sample may be carry-over from other donors' samples. Material for sequencing was memory CD4+ T cells from PBMCs. Noted subset: CD45RA-negative fraction. The chain is built from TRBV9 and TRBJ2-3; D remains ambiguous. CDR3 sequence reads: CALHGPTNTDTQYF. CDR3 nucleotide sequence: TGTGCCCTTCACGGACCGACCAACACAGATACGCAGTATTTT.